This T cell receptor (beta chain) originates from a study of cytomegalovirus exposure and HLA in healthy donors. CDR1 SEHNR and CDR2 FQNEAQ come from the germline V gene (reference sequence). Deletions cut 2 bases from V and 4 bases from J, with 14 bases between. The CDR3 is made up of 15 amino acids. Study conclusions and caveats: According to an earlier analysis, most TCR beta V segments yielded productive rearrangements about 90% or about 30% of the time. Later on, a genetic analysis was performed. It linked a missense variant in DCLRE1C with V- and J-gene trimming of TCR beta.

The PCR used 60 Vbeta and 13 Jbeta primers. Method: immunoSEQ multiplex PCR; TCRdb's copy keeps in-frame clones and lacks some. The specimen's table records around 100,000 clones. A word on this clone: As yet, its antigen is unknown.

What was sequenced was PBMCs. The J gene is TRBJ2-5, the V gene TRBV7-9; D not resolved. The source is a man over 45 in good health and CMV-seronegative. CDR3 sequence (DNA): TGTGCCAGCAGCTTATCCGAGGAGTATGGAGAGACCCAGTACTTC. It is translated as CASSLSEEYGETQYF.